The clone carrying this T cell receptor beta chain has only a few counts. Its antigen is not known. The data originate from a study of T-cell reconstitution after alpha-beta-depleted transplantation in children. This sample's TCRbeta library carried unique molecular identifier barcodes. A single record per CDR3 protein comes from TCRdb applying MiXCR to the PCR reads. This table has a few hundred thousand distinct CDR3 sequences, roughly 21% appearing once. The CDR3 has 13 residues. Trimming pared 4 bases from V and 2 bases from J, leaving 11 bases between. Germline CDR1 is DFQATT and CDR2 is SNEGSKA (reference sequence). Notes on the study in general: Several hundred expanded graft clones reportedly gave rise to the alpha-beta T cells present about two months after transplant. Surviving recipient T cells and thymic progenitors produced the high day-60 TCRbeta diversity seen in some patients.

The V gene is TRBV20-1, the J gene TRBJ2-5, with D perhaps matching TRBD1 (6 bases). The receptor was derived from a male patient between 10 and 17 years old who had a stem cell transplant for acute lymphoblastic leukemia, so the T cells may come from the graft donor. Sequenced here: PBMCs, mostly from graft donor cells, sampled 180 days after TCRalphabeta/CD19-depleted stem cell transplant. Here the CDR3 DNA reads TGCAGTGCTACAAACAGGGTTCAAGAGACCCAGTACTTC. Translated, it gives CSATNRVQETQYF.